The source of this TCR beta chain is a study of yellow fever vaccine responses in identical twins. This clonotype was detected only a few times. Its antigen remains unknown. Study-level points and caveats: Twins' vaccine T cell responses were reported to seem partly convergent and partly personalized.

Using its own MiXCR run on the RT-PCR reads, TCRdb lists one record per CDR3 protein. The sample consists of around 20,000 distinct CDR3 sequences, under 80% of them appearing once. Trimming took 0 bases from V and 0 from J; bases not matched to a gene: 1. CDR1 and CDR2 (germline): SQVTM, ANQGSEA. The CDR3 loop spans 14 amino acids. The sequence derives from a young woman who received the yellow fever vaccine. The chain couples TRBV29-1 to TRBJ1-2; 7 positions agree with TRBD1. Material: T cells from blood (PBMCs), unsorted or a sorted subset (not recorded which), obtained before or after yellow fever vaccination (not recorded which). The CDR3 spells CSVEDTGANYGYTF. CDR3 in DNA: TGCAGCGTTGAAGATACAGGGGCTAACTATGGCTACACCTTC.